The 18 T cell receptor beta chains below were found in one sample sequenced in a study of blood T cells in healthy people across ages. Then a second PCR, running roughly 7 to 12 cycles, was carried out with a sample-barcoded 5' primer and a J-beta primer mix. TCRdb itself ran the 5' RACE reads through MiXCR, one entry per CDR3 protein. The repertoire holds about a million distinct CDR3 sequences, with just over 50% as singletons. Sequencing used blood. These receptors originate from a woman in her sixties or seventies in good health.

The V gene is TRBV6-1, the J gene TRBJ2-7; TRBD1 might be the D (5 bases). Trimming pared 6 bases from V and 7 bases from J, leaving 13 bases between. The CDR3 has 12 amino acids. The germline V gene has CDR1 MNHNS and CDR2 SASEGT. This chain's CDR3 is CASRTDSREQYF. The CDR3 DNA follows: TGTGCCAGCAGGACAGACAGCCGGGAGCAGTACTTC.

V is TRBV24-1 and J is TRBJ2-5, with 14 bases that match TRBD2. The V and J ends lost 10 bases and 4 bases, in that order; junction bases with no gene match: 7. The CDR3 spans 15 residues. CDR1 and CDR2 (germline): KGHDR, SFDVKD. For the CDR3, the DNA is TGTGCCACTTCCGGGACTAGCGGGAGAGGAGAGACCCAGTACTTC. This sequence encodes CATSGTSGRGETQYF.

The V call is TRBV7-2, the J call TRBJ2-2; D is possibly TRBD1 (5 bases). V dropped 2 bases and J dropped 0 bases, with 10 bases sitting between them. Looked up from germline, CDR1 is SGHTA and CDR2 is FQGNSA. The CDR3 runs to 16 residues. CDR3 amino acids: CASSLFYRTNTGELFF. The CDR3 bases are TGTGCCAGCAGCTTATTTTACAGGACGAACACCGGGGAGCTGTTTTTT.

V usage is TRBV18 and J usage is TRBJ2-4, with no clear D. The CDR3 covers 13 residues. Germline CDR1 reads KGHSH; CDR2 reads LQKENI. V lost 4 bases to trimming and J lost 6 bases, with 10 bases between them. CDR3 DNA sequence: TGTGCCAGCTCACTGACGGCAACAAACATTCAGTACTTC. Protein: CASSLTATNIQYF.

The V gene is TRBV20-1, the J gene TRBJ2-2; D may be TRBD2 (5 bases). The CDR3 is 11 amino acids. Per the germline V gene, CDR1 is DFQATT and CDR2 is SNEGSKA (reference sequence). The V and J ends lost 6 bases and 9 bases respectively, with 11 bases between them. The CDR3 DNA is TGCAGTGCCCCCCGCGGGCGGGAGCTGTTTTTT. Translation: CSAPRGRELFF.

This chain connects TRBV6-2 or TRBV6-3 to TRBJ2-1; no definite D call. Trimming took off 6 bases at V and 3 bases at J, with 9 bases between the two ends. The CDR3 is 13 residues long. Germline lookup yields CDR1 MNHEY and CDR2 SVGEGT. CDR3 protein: CASRGANYNEQFF. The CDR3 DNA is TGTGCCAGCAGGGGCGCGAACTACAATGAGCAGTTCTTC.

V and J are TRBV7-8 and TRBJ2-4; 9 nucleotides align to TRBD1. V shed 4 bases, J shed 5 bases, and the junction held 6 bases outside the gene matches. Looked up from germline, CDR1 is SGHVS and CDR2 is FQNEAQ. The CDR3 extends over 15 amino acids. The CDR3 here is CASSSRTGVENIQYF. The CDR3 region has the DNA TGTGCCAGCAGCTCCCGGACAGGGGTTGAAAACATTCAGTACTTC. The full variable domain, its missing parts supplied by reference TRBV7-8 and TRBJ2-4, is GAGVSQSPRYKVAKRGQDVALRCDPISGHVSLFWYQQALGQGPEFLTYFQNEAQLDKSGLPSDRFFAERPEGSVSTLKIQRTQQEDSAVYLCASSSRTGVENIQYFGAGTRLSVL.

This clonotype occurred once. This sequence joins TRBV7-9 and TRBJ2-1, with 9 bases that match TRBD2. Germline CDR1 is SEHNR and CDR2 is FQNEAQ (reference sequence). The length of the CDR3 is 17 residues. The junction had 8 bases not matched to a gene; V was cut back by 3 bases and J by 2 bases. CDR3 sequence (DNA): TGTGCCAGCAGCTTCCCCATAGCGGGAGACACCTACAATGAGCAGTTCTTC. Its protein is CASSFPIAGDTYNEQFF.

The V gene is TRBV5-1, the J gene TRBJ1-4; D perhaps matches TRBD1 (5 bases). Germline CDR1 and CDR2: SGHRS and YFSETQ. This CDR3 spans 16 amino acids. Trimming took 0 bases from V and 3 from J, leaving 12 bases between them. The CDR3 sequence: CASSLGWGSSNEKLFF. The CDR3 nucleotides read TGCGCCAGCAGCTTGGGGTGGGGCAGCTCTAATGAAAAACTGTTTTTT.

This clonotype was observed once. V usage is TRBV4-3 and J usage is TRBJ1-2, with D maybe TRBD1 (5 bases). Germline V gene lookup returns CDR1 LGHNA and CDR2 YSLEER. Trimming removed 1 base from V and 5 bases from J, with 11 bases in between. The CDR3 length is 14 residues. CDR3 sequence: CASSQAGRTYGYTF. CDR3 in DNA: TGCGCCAGCAGCCAAGCTGGCAGGACATATGGCTACACCTTC.

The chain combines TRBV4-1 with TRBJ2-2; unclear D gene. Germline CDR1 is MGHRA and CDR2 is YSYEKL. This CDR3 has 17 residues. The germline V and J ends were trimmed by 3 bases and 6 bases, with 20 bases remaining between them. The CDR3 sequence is CASSHLDMGLSPGELFF. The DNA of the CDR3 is TGCGCCAGCAGCCACCTCGATATGGGCCTCTCCCCCGGGGAGCTGTTTTTT.

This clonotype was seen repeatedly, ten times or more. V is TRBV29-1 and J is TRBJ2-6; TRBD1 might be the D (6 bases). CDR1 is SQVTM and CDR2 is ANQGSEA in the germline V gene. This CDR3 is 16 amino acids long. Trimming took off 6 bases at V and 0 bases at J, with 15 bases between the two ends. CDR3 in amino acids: CSVGAGTLSGANVLTF. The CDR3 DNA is TGCAGCGTGGGGGCCGGGACGCTCTCTGGGGCCAACGTCCTGACTTTC.

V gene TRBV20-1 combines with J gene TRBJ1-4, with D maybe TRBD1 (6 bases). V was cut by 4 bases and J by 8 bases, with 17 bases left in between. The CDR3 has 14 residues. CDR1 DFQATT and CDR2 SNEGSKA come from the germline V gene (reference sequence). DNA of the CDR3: TGCAGTGCTAACGACGCCACACAGGGAGAAAAACTGTTTTTT. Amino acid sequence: CSANDATQGEKLFF.

The DNA of the CDR3 is TGTGCCAGCAGTTACATCAGGGGACTAGCCTCGAACACAGATACGCAGTATTTT. Protein: CASSYIRGLASNTDTQYF. The rearrangement uses TRBV6-2 or TRBV6-3 and TRBJ2-3; 9 bases align to TRBD2. The CDR3 has 18 amino acids. CDR1 MNHEY and CDR2 SVGEGT come from the germline V gene. V gave up 2 bases and J gave up 2 bases; unmatched junction bases: 11.

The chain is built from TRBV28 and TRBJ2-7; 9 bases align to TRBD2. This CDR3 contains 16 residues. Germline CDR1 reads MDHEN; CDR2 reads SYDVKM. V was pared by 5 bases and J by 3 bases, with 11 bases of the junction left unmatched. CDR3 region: CASSPYSGGSYYEQYF. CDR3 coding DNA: TGTGCCAGCAGTCCCTATAGCGGGGGAAGTTACTACGAGCAGTACTTC.

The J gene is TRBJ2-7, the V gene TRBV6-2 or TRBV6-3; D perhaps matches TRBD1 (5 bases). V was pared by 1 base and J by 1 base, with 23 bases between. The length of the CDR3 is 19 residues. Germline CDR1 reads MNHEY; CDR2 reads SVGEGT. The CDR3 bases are TGTGCCAGCAGTTACTTTCAAATCCCAGGGTTGACCTATTCCTACGAGCAGTACTTC. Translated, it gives CASSYFQIPGLTYSYEQYF.

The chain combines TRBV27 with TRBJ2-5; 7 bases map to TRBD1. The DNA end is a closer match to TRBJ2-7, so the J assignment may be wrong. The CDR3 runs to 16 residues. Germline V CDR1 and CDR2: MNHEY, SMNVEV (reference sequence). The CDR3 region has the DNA TGTGCCAGCAGTTGGGCTACAGGGGAAATAGCACTCGAGCAGTACTTC. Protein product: CASSWATGEIALEQYF.

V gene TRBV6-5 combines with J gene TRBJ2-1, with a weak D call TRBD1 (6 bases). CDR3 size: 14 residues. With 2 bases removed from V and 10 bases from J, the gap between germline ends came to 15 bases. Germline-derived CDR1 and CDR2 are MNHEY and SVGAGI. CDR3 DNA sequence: TGTGCCAGCAGTTACATGGCAGGGGCGAACGAGCAGTTCTTC. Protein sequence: CASSYMAGANEQFF.